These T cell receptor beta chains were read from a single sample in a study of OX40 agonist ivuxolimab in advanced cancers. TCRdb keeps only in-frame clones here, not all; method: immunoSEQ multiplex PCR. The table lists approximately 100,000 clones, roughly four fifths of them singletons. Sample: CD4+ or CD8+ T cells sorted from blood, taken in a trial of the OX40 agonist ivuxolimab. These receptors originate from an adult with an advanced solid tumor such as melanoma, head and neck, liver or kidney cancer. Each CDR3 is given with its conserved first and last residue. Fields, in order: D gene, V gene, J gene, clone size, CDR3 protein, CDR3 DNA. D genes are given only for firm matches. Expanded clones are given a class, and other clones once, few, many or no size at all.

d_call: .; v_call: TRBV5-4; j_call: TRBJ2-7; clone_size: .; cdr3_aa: CASSSGGEGGPFLGF; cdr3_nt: TGTGCCAGCAGCTCTGGTGGGGAGGGGGGCCCCTTTTTAGGCTTC
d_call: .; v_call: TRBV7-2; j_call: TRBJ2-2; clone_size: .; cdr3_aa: CASSLPGWAGELFF; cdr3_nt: TGTGCCAGCAGCTTACCGGGATGGGCCGGGGAGCTGTTTTTT
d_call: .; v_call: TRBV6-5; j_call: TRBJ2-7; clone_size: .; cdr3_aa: CASSYKGREQYF; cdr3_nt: TGTGCCAGCAGTTACAAGGGACGAGAGCAGTACTTC
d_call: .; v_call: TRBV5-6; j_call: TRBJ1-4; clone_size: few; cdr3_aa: CASSLGHEKLFF; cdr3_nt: TGTGCCAGCAGCTTGGGGCACGAAAAACTGTTTTTT
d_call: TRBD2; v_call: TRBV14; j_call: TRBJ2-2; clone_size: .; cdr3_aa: CASSQPATSGRIGELFF; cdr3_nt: TGTGCCAGCAGCCAACCTGCCACTAGCGGGAGAATCGGGGAGCTGTTTTTT
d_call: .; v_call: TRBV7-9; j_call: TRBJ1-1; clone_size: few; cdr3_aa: CASSLEATEAFF; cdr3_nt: TGTGCCAGCAGCTTGGAGGCCACTGAAGCTTTCTTT
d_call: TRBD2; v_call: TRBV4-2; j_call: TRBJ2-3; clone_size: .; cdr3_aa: CASSQDPSGGAAGTDTQYF; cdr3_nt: TGTGCCAGCAGCCAAGATCCTAGCGGGGGGGCTGCGGGCACAGATACGCAGTATTTT
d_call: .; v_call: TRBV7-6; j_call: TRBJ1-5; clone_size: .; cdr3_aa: CASSPFTGGAQHF; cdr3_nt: TGTGCCAGCAGTCCATTCACGGGAGGGGCCCAGCATTTT
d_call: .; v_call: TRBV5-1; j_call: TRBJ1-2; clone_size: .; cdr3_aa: CASSLDARESYTF; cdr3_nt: TGCGCCAGCAGCTTGGATGCCCGGGAGAGCTACACCTTC
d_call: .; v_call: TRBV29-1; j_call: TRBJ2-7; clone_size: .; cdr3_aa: CSVEVQAGNYEQYF; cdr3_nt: TGCAGCGTTGAAGTACAAGCAGGGAACTACGAGCAGTACTTC
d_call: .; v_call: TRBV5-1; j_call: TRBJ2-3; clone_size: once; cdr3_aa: CASSLAGDTQYF; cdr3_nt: TGCGCCAGCAGCTTGGCCGGAGATACGCAGTATTTT
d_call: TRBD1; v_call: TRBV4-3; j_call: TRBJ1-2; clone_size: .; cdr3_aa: CASSHLRDRGPTVYGYTF; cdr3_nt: TGCGCCAGCAGCCACCTCCGGGACAGGGGACCCACCGTCTATGGCTACACCTTC
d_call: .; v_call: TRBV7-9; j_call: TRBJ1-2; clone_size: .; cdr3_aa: CASSSSPGTQYGYTF; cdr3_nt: TGTGCCAGCAGCTCCTCTCCGGGTACACAGTATGGCTACACCTTC
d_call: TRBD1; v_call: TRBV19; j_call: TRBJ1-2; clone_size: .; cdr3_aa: CASSPGTGGRDYGYTF; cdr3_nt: TGTGCCAGTAGCCCCGGGACAGGAGGAAGGGATTATGGCTACACCTTC
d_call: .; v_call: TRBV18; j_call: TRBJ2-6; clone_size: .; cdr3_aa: CASSRRVSGANVLTF; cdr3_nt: TGTGCCAGCTCACGTCGGGTTTCTGGGGCCAACGTCCTGACTTTC
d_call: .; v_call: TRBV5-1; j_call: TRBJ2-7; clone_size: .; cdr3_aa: CASSFTRGYEQYF; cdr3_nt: TGCGCCAGCAGCTTCACCAGGGGATACGAGCAGTACTTC
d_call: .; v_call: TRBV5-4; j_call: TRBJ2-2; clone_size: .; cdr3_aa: CASSTTNTGELFF; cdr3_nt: TGTGCCAGCAGCACAACAAACACCGGGGAGCTGTTTTTT
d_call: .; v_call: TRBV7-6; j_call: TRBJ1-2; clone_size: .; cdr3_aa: CASSPKPGDIYGYTF; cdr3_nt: TGTGCCAGCAGCCCCAAGCCGGGGGACATCTATGGCTACACCTTC
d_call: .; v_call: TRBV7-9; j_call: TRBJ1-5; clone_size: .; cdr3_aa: CASSLDSNQPQHF; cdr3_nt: TGTGCCAGCAGCTTAGATAGCAATCAGCCCCAGCATTTT
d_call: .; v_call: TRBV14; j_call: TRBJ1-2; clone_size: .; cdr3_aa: CASSLIQGSYGYTF; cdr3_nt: TGTGCCAGCAGCTTAATACAGGGAAGCTATGGCTACACCTTC
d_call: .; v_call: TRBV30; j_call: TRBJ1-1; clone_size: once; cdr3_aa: CAWSVFSSMNTEAFF; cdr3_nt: TGTGCCTGGAGTGTATTCAGTAGCATGAACACTGAAGCTTTCTTT
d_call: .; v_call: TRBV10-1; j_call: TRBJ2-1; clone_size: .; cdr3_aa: CASSESGNNEQFF; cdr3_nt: TGCGCCAGCAGTGAGTCGGGTAACAATGAGCAGTTCTTC
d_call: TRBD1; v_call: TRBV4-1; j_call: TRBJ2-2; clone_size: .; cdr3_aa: CASSYGTENTGELFF; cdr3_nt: TGCGCCAGCAGCTATGGGACAGAGAACACCGGGGAGCTGTTTTTT
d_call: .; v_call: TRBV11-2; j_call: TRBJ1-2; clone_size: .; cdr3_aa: CASSLSPSGDYGYTF; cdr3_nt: TGTGCCAGCAGCTTATCCCCCTCGGGAGACTATGGCTACACCTTC
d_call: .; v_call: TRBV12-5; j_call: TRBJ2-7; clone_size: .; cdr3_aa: CASGPMPWVEQYF; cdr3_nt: TGTGCTAGTGGTCCTATGCCGTGGGTCGAGCAGTACTTC
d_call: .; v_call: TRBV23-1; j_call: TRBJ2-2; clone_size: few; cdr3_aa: CASSQSISAGTGELFF; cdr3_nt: TGCGCCAGCAGTCAATCGATCTCAGCGGGCACCGGGGAGCTGTTTTTT
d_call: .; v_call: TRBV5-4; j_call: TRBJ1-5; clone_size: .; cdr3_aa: CASSWSTRDHQPQHF; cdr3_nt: TGTGCCAGCAGCTGGTCGACGAGGGACCATCAGCCCCAGCATTTT
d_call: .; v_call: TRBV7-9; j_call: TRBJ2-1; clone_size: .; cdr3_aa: CASSLGGVPYNEQFF; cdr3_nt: TGTGCCAGCAGCTTAGGGGGGGTTCCCTACAATGAGCAGTTCTTC
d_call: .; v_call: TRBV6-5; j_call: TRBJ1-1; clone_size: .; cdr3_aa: CASRASGFEGTEAFF; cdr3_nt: TGTGCCAGCAGAGCCTCAGGATTCGAAGGGACTGAAGCTTTCTTT
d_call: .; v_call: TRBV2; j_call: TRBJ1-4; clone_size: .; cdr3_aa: CASSEDRITNEKLFF; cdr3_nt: TGTGCCAGCAGTGAAGACAGGATTACTAATGAAAAACTGTTTTTT
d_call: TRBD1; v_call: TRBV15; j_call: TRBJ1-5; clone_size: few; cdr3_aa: CATSRDRFTGGSYSNQPQHF; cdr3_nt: TGTGCCACCAGCAGAGATCGGTTTACAGGGGGAAGTTATAGCAATCAGCCCCAGCATTTT